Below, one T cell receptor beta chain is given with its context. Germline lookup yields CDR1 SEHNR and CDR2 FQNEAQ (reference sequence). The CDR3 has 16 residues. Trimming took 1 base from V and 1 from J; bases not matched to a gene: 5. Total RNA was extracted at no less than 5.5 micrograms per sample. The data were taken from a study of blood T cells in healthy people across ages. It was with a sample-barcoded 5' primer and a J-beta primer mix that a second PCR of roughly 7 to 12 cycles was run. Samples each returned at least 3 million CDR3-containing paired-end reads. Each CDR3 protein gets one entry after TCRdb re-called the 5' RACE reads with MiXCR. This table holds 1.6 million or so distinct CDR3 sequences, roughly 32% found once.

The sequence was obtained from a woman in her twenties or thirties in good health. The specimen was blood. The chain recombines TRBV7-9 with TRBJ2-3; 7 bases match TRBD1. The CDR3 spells CASSLGQGVGTDTQYF. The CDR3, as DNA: TGTGCCAGCAGCTTAGGACAGGGCGTGGGCACAGATACGCAGTATTTT.